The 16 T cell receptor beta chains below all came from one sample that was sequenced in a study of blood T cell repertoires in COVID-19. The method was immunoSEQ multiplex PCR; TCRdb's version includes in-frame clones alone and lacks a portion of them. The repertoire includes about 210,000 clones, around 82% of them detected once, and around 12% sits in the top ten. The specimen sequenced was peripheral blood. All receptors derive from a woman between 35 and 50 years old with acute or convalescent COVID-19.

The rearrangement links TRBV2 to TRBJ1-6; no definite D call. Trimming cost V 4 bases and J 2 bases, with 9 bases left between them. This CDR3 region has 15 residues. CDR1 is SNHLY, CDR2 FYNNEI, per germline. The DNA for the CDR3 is TGTGCCAGCAGTGCAAACAGCCCCTATAATTCACCCCTCCACTTT. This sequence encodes CASSANSPYNSPLHF.

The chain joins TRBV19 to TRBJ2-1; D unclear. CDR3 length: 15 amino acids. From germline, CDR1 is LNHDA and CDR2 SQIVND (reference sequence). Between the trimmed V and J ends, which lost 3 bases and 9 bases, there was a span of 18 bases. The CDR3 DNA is TGTGCCAGTAGTATTGGATTTAGCCCCCTCATTGAGCAGTTCTTC. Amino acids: CASSIGFSPLIEQFF.

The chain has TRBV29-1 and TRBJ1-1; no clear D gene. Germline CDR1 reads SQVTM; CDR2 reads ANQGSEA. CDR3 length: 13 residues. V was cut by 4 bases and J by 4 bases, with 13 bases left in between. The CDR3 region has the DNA TGCAGCGTTGTTGAGGGTATGGGCACTGAAGCTTTCTTT. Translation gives CSVVEGMGTEAFF.

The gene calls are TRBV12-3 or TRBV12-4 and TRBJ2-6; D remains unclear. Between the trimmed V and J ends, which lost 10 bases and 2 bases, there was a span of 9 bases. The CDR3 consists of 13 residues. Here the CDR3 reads CATLPAGANVLTF. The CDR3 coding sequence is TGTGCCACCTTACCAGCTGGGGCCAACGTCCTGACTTTC.

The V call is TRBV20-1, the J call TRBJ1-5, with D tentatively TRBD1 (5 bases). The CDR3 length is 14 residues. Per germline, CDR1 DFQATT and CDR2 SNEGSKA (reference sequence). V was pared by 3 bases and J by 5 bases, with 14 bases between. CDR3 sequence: CSASGREGHQPQHF. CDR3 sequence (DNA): TGCAGTGCTAGTGGCAGGGAGGGTCATCAGCCCCAGCATTTT.

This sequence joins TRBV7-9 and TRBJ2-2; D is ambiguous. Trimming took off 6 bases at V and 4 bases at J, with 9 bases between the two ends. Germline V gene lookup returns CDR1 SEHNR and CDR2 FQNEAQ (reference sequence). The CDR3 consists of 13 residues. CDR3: CASSSVSTGELFF. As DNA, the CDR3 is TGTGCCAGCAGTTCCGTCAGCACCGGGGAGCTGTTTTTT.

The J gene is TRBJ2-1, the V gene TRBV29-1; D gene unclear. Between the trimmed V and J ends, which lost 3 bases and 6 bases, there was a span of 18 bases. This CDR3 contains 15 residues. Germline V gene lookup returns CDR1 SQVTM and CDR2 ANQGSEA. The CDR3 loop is CSVDGWAESFNEQFF. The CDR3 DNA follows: TGCAGCGTTGATGGGTGGGCAGAGTCTTTCAATGAGCAGTTCTTC.

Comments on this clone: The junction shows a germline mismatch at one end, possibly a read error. CDR3 DNA: TGTGCCACCAGTGACCTCACAAATACGCAGTATTTT. This gives the protein CATSDLTNTQYF. The chain uses TRBV24-1 and TRBJ2-3, with D hard to call. This CDR3 contains 12 residues. Germline V CDR1 and CDR2: KGHDR, SFDVKD.

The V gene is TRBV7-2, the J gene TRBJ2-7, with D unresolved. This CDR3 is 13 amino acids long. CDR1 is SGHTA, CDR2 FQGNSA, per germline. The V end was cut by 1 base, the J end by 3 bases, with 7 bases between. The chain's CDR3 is CASSLGPGYEQYF. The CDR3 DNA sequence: TGTGCCAGCAGCTTAGGTCCGGGCTACGAGCAGTACTTC. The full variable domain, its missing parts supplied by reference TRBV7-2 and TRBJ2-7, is GAGVSQSPSNKVTEKGKDVELRCDPISGHTALYWYRQSLGQGLEFLIYFQGNSAPDKSGLPSDRFSAERTGGSVSTLTIQRTQQEDSAVYLCASSLGPGYEQYFGPGTRLTVT.

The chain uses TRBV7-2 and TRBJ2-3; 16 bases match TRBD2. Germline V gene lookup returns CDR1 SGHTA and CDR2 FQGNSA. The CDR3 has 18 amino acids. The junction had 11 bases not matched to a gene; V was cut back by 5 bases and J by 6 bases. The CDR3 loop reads CASSPPGLAGGRGDTQYF. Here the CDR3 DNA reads TGTGCCAGCAGCCCACCGGGACTAGCGGGGGGGCGGGGGGATACGCAGTATTTT.

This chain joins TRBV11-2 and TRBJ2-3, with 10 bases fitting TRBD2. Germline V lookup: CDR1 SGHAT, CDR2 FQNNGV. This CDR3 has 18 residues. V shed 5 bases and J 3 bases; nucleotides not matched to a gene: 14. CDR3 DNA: TGTGCCAGCAGCCCCGGTCGGGCGCTAGCGGGGGTAACAGATACGCAGTATTTT. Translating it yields CASSPGRALAGVTDTQYF.

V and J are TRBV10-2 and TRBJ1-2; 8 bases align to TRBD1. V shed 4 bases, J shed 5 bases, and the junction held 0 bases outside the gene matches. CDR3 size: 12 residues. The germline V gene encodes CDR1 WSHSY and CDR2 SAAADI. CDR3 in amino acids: CASSGQGYGYTF. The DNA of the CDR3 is TGCGCCAGCAGTGGACAGGGGTATGGCTACACCTTC.

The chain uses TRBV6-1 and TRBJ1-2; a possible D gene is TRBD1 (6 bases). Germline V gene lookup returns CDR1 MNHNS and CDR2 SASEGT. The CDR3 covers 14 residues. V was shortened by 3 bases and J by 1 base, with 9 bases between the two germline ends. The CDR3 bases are TGTGCCAGCAGTGAGGACAGTCTTAACTATGGCTACACCTTC. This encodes CASSEDSLNYGYTF.

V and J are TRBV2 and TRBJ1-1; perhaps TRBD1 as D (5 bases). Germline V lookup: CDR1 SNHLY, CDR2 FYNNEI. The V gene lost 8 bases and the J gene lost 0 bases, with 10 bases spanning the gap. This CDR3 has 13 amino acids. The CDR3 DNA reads TGTGCCAGCCAGGGTATTATGAACACTGAAGCTTTCTTT. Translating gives CASQGIMNTEAFF.

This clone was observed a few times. DNA for the CDR3: TGTGCCAGTAGTAGAAAAGGGACAGAGAGCTCCTATAATTCACCCCTCCACTTT. Translation gives CASSRKGTESSYNSPLHF. This chain connects TRBV19 to TRBJ1-6; 7 bases map to TRBD1. The CDR3 is 18 residues long. V was pared by 4 bases and J by 0 bases, with 9 bases of the junction left unmatched. Germline CDR1 and CDR2: LNHDA and SQIVND (reference sequence).

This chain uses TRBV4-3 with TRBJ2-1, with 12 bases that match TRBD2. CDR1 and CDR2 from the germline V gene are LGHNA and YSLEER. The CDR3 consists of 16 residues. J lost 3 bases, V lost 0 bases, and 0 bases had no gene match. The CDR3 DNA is TGCGCCAGCAGCCAAGAGACTAGCGGGAGCTACAATGAGCAGTTCTTC. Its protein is CASSQETSGSYNEQFF.